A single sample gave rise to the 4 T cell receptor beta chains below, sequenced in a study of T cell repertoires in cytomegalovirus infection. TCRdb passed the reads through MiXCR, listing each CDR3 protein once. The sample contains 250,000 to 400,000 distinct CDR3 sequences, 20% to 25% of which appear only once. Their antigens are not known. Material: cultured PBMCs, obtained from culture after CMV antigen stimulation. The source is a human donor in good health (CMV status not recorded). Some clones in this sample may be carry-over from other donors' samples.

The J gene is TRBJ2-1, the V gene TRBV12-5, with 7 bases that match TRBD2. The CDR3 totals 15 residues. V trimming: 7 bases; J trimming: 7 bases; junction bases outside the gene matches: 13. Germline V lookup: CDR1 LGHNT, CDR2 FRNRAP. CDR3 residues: CASVRTSDLGNEQFF. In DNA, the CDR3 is TGTGCTAGTGTAAGAACTAGCGACTTGGGGAATGAGCAGTTCTTC.

CDR3 in amino acids: CSADSGNTYEQYF. CDR3 bases: TGCAGTGCTGACTCCGGGAATACCTACGAGCAGTACTTC. V usage is TRBV20-1 and J usage is TRBJ2-7; possible D gene TRBD2, 5 bases. This CDR3 has 13 amino acids. Germline assignment: CDR1 DFQATT and CDR2 SNEGSKA (reference sequence). V lost 5 bases and J 2 bases, leaving 13 bases between the germline ends.

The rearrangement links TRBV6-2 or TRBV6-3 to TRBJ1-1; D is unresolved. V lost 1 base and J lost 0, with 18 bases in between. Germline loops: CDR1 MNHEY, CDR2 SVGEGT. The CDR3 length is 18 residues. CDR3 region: CASSYFLGFRSMNTEAFF. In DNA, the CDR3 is TGTGCCAGCAGTTACTTTCTCGGGTTCAGGTCCATGAACACTGAAGCTTTCTTT.

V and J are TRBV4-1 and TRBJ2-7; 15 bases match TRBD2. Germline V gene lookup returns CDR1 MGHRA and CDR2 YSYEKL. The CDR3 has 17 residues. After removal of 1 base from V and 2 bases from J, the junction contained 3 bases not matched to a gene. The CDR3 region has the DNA TGCGCCAGCAGCCAAGGGACTAGCGGGAGGGCCACCTACGAGCAGTACTTC. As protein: CASSQGTSGRATYEQYF.